Listed below are T cell receptor beta chains from one sample, sequenced in a study of T cells after yellow fever vaccination. TCRdb re-derived calls from the 5' RACE reads in MiXCR, one entry per CDR3 protein. The sample lists approximately 240,000 distinct CDR3 sequences, more than 3.5% occurring once. This material consisted of PBMCs, taken 15 days after the yellow fever booster vaccination. Receptors were obtained from a man between 18 and 29 years old who received the YFV17D yellow fever vaccine. The CDR3 runs from the conserved cysteine through the conserved F or W. D genes are given only for firm matches. Clone size is not always given. Where it is, it says once, few, many or a class for expanded clones.

length: 12
J: TRBJ2-3
D: NA
V: TRBV7-2
size: many
CDR3: CASSLYADTQYF
DNA: TGTGCCAGCAGCTTATACGCAGATACGCAGTATTTT

length: 13
J: TRBJ2-7
D: TRBD1
V: TRBV3-1
size: many
CDR3: CASSHRTGGEQYF
DNA: TGTGCCAGCAGCCATCGGACAGGGGGCGAGCAGTACTTC

length: 16
J: TRBJ1-2
D: TRBD1
V: TRBV3-1
size: many
CDR3: CASSTTGAAANYGYTF
DNA: TGTGCCAGCAGCACGACAGGGGCCGCAGCAAACTATGGCTACACCTTC

length: 12
J: TRBJ2-1
D: NA
V: TRBV5-5
size: many
CDR3: CASSLRGYEQFF
DNA: TGTGCCAGCAGCCTAAGGGGTTATGAGCAGTTCTTC

length: 13
J: TRBJ2-1
D: NA
V: TRBV7-9
size: many
CDR3: CASSVGVPNEQFF
DNA: TGTGCCAGCAGCGTGGGGGTGCCCAATGAGCAGTTCTTC

length: 14
J: TRBJ2-5
D: NA
V: TRBV19
size: many
CDR3: CASSSHNREETQYF
DNA: TGTGCCAGTAGCTCTCACAACAGAGAAGAGACCCAGTACTTC

length: 14
J: TRBJ2-7
D: NA
V: TRBV13
size: many
CDR3: CASSWGLPGHEQYF
DNA: TGTGCCAGCAGCTGGGGACTCCCAGGCCACGAGCAGTACTTC

length: 14
J: TRBJ1-4
D: NA
V: TRBV4-2
size: many
CDR3: CASSQGHSEEKLFF
DNA: TGTGCCAGCAGCCAAGGACACTCAGAGGAAAAACTGTTTTTT

length: 16
J: TRBJ2-1
D: TRBD2
V: TRBV19
size: many
CDR3: CASSILTSGGVNEQFF
DNA: TGTGCCAGTAGTATCCTCACTAGCGGGGGGGTCAATGAGCAGTTCTTC

length: 12
J: TRBJ1-1
D: NA
V: TRBV19
size: many
CDR3: CASSMGNTEAFF
DNA: TGTGCCAGTAGTATGGGGAACACTGAAGCTTTCTTT

length: 16
J: TRBJ2-3
D: NA
V: TRBV18
size: many
CDR3: CASSQITGAPSDTQYF
DNA: TGTGCCAGCTCACAAATAACCGGGGCCCCTTCCGATACGCAGTATTTT

length: 15
J: TRBJ1-5
D: NA
V: TRBV7-8
size: many
CDR3: CASSLAVDSNQPQHF
DNA: TGTGCCAGCAGCCTCGCGGTAGATAGCAATCAGCCCCAGCATTTT

length: 14
J: TRBJ2-2
D: NA
V: TRBV7-2
size: many
CDR3: CASSLGLRNGELFF
DNA: TGTGCCAGCAGCTTAGGTCTGAGGAACGGGGAGCTGTTTTTT

length: 15
J: TRBJ1-2
D: NA
V: TRBV5-1
size: many
CDR3: CASSSLQGANYGYTF
DNA: TGCGCCAGCAGCTCATTACAGGGAGCGAACTATGGCTACACCTTC

length: 12
J: TRBJ2-2
D: NA
V: TRBV19
size: many
CDR3: CASSTNTGELFF
DNA: TGTGCCAGTAGTACAAACACCGGGGAGCTGTTTTTT

length: 14
J: TRBJ1-2
D: NA
V: TRBV6-1
size: NA
CDR3: CASRAPAGYYGYTF
DNA: TGTGCCAGCAGAGCCCCGGCGGGATACTATGGCTACACCTTC

length: 14
J: TRBJ1-5
D: TRBD1
V: TRBV6-6
size: many
CDR3: CASSGQGTDQPQHF
DNA: TGTGCCAGCAGCGGACAGGGCACAGATCAGCCCCAGCATTTT

length: 13
J: TRBJ2-3
D: NA
V: TRBV7-8
size: NA
CDR3: CASSSRPMDTQYF
DNA: TGTGCCAGCAGCTCGCGGCCGATGGATACGCAGTATTTT

length: 15
J: TRBJ1-4
D: NA
V: TRBV5-4
size: few
CDR3: CASSLAGAENEKLFF
DNA: TGTGCCAGCAGCTTGGCCGGGGCCGAAAATGAAAAACTGTTTTTT

length: 17
J: TRBJ1-3
D: NA
V: TRBV9
size: NA
CDR3: CASSVDGLSSSGNTIYF
DNA: TGTGCCAGCAGCGTAGATGGCCTCTCTAGCTCTGGAAACACCATATATTTT

length: 13
J: TRBJ2-3
D: TRBD2
V: TRBV7-2
size: many
CDR3: CASSGGGRDTQYF
DNA: TGTGCCAGCAGCGGGGGGGGACGAGATACGCAGTATTTT

length: 14
J: TRBJ2-7
D: TRBD1
V: TRBV10-3
size: many
CDR3: CAISADRGRYEQYF
DNA: TGTGCCATCTCGGCCGACAGGGGTCGGTACGAGCAGTACTTC

length: 13
J: TRBJ1-4
D: NA
V: TRBV24-1
size: many
CDR3: CATSVDRREKLFF
DNA: TGTGCCACCAGTGTAGACAGGAGGGAAAAACTGTTTTTT

length: 12
J: TRBJ1-2
D: NA
V: TRBV20-1
size: many
CDR3: CSAGKRDYGYTF
DNA: TGCAGTGCTGGTAAAAGGGACTATGGCTACACCTTC

length: 16
J: TRBJ1-2
D: NA
V: TRBV7-2
size: few
CDR3: CASSLASWQGYYGYTF
DNA: TGTGCCAGCAGCTTAGCTAGCTGGCAGGGGTACTATGGCTACACCTTC

length: 15
J: TRBJ1-1
D: TRBD1
V: TRBV7-3
size: many
CDR3: CASSGTGGAPTEAFF
DNA: TGTGCCAGCAGCGGTACAGGGGGCGCGCCCACTGAAGCTTTCTTT

length: 13
J: TRBJ2-5
D: NA
V: TRBV11-2
size: many
CDR3: CASSLRYTETQYF
DNA: TGTGCCAGCAGCTTACGCTATACAGAGACCCAGTACTTC

length: 18
J: TRBJ2-6
D: TRBD1
V: TRBV10-3
size: many
CDR3: CAIRLEGQGLSGANVLTF
DNA: TGTGCCATCCGTCTTGAGGGACAGGGGTTAAGTGGGGCCAACGTCCTGACTTTC

length: 19
J: TRBJ1-5
D: NA
V: TRBV21-1
size: many
CDR3: CASSKVLRQGGESNQPQHF
DNA: TGTGCCAGCAGCAAAGTGTTAAGACAGGGGGGTGAGAGCAATCAGCCCCAGCATTTT

length: 15
J: TRBJ1-1
D: NA
V: TRBV5-1
size: many
CDR3: CASKGDPNKNTEAFF
DNA: TGCGCCAGCAAGGGGGACCCAAACAAGAACACTGAAGCTTTCTTT

length: 15
J: TRBJ1-6
D: TRBD1
V: TRBV7-3
size: many
CDR3: CASSAGGQGRSPLHF
DNA: TGTGCCAGCAGCGCTGGGGGACAGGGCCGTTCACCCCTCCACTTT

length: 14
J: TRBJ1-1
D: NA
V: TRBV5-1
size: many
CDR3: CASSLGPSNTEAFF
DNA: TGCGCCAGCAGCTTGGGACCCTCGAACACTGAAGCTTTCTTT

length: 13
J: TRBJ2-2
D: NA
V: TRBV10-3
size: many
CDR3: CAGRQDYTGELFF
DNA: TGTGCCGGACGACAGGATTACACCGGGGAGCTGTTTTTT

length: 16
J: TRBJ2-1
D: TRBD2
V: TRBV5-1
size: many
CDR3: CASSRITSGGAGEQFF
DNA: TGCGCCAGCAGCCGGATTACTAGCGGGGGGGCTGGTGAGCAGTTCTTC

length: 15
J: TRBJ1-5
D: TRBD1
V: TRBV6-5
size: many
CDR3: CASRGQGTGNQPQHF
DNA: TGTGCCAGCAGGGGACAGGGGACGGGCAATCAGCCCCAGCATTTT

length: 11
J: TRBJ1-6
D: NA
V: TRBV12-3/TRBV12-4
size: many
CDR3: CASSLDGPLHF
DNA: TGTGCCAGCAGTTTGGATGGACCCCTCCACTTT

length: 12
J: TRBJ1-2
D: TRBD1
V: TRBV29-1
size: many
CDR3: CSARGQGNGYTF
DNA: TGCAGCGCGCGGGGACAGGGTAATGGCTACACCTTC

length: 15
J: TRBJ2-2
D: TRBD2
V: TRBV12-3/TRBV12-4
size: NA
CDR3: CASSFGGGWTGELFF
DNA: TGTGCCAGCAGTTTCGGGGGGGGTTGGACCGGGGAGCTGTTTTTT

length: 15
J: TRBJ2-7
D: TRBD1
V: TRBV6-5
size: many
CDR3: CASSYGGTGSYEQYF
DNA: TGTGCCAGCAGTTACGGGGGGACAGGGTCCTACGAGCAGTACTTC

length: 13
J: TRBJ2-1
D: NA
V: TRBV15
size: many
CDR3: CATSPVGHNEQFF
DNA: TGTGCCACCAGCCCGGTGGGGCACAATGAGCAGTTCTTC

length: 15
J: TRBJ2-1
D: NA
V: TRBV15
size: many
CDR3: CATSRQRTVGNEQFF
DNA: TGTGCCACCAGCAGACAAAGGACAGTGGGCAATGAGCAGTTCTTC

length: 13
J: TRBJ1-1
D: NA
V: TRBV12-3/TRBV12-4
size: many
CDR3: CASSLRLNTEAFF
DNA: TGTGCCAGCAGTTTAAGGTTGAACACTGAAGCTTTCTTT

length: 16
J: TRBJ1-2
D: NA
V: TRBV4-2
size: many
CDR3: CASSQEITTVDYGYTF
DNA: TGTGCCAGCAGCCAAGAAATAACCACGGTCGACTATGGCTACACCTTC

length: 14
J: TRBJ2-7
D: NA
V: TRBV5-1
size: many
CDR3: CASIRGRPSYEQYF
DNA: TGCGCCAGCATCAGGGGAAGGCCCTCCTACGAGCAGTACTTC

length: 14
J: TRBJ2-7
D: TRBD1
V: TRBV5-1
size: many
CDR3: CASSTGTGTYEQYF
DNA: TGCGCCAGCAGCACCGGGACAGGGACCTACGAGCAGTACTTC

length: 21
J: TRBJ2-6
D: TRBD2
V: TRBV7-3
size: many
CDR3: CASSPRTSGPSIFSGANVLTF
DNA: TGTGCCAGCAGCCCTCGGACTAGCGGGCCATCCATATTCTCTGGGGCCAACGTCCTGACTTTC

length: 15
J: TRBJ1-4
D: NA
V: TRBV20-1
size: many
CDR3: CSARDLDATNEKLFF
DNA: TGCAGTGCTAGAGATTTGGACGCAACTAATGAAAAACTGTTTTTT